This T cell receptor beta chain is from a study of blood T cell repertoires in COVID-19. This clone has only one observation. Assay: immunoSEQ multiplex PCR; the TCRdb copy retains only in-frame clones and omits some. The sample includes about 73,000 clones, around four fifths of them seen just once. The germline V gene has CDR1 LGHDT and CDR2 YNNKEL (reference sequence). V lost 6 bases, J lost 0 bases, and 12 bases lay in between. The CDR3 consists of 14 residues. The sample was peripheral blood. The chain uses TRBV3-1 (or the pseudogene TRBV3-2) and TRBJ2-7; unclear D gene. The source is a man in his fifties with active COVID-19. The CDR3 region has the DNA TGTGCCAGCAGTAAAACGCGCCACTCCTACGAGCAGTACTTC. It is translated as CASSKTRHSYEQYF.